The next 23 T cell receptor beta chains were all read from a single sample in a study of cytomegalovirus exposure and HLA in healthy donors. Amplification used 60 Vbeta primers and 13 Jbeta primers. Sequenced by immunoSEQ multiplex PCR; TCRdb stores in-frame clones only, minus some. The data show approximately 210,000 clones, over 75% seen once. Sequences were obtained from PBMCs. All receptors come from a woman aged 50 to 60 in good health and CMV-seropositive.

The V and J genes are TRBV5-1 and TRBJ2-7, with 10 bases identical to TRBD1. Trimming cost V 0 bases and J 2 bases; bases outside gene matches: 5. The CDR3 extends over 16 amino acids. CDR1 is SGHRS and CDR2 is YFSETQ in the germline V gene. CDR3 in amino acids: CASSLAPGTGAYEQYF. The CDR3 DNA sequence: TGCGCCAGCAGCTTGGCCCCCGGGACAGGGGCCTACGAGCAGTACTTC.

V is TRBV7-2 and J is TRBJ1-2; D gene uncertain. This CDR3 contains 14 residues. Germline V gene sequence: CDR1 SGHTA, CDR2 FQGNSA. The ends were cut back, 1 base at V and 4 bases at J, with 10 bases in the middle. The CDR3 nucleotides are TGTGCCAGCAGCTTAGACCGCAGTGGCTATGGCTACACCTTC. Translated, it gives CASSLDRSGYGYTF. Together with reference TRBV7-2 and TRBJ1-2, the CDR3 gives the full variable domain: GAGVSQSPSNKVTEKGKDVELRCDPISGHTALYWYRQSLGQGLEFLIYFQGNSAPDKSGLPSDRFSAERTGGSVSTLTIQRTQQEDSAVYLCASSLDRSGYGYTFGSGTRLTVV.

The gene calls are TRBV5-6 and TRBJ2-5, with 10 bases lining up with TRBD1. The CDR3 sequence is 16 residues long. V lost 1 base, J lost 2 bases, and 5 bases stayed unmatched. The germline V gene has CDR1 SGHDT and CDR2 YYEEEE. In nucleotides, the CDR3 is TGTGCCAGCAGCTTGAGGGACAGGGGCCGACAAGAGACCCAGTACTTC. Its protein product is CASSLRDRGRQETQYF.

V usage is TRBV4-3 and J usage is TRBJ2-5; unclear D gene. The CDR3 consists of 15 residues. Trimming cost V 0 bases and J 4 bases, with 12 bases left between them. Looked up from germline, CDR1 is LGHNA and CDR2 is YSLEER. CDR3 residues: CASSQDPRFLETQYF. DNA for the CDR3: TGCGCCAGCAGCCAAGACCCGCGGTTTCTAGAGACCCAGTACTTC.

This clone was counted only a few times. The rearrangement joins TRBV6-1 to TRBJ2-1; D possibly corresponds to TRBD1 (5 bases). V gave up 1 base and J gave up 2 bases, with 9 bases separating them. Germline loops: CDR1 MNHNS, CDR2 SASEGT. This CDR3 comprises 15 residues. The CDR3 sequence: CASSEDGRAYNEQFF. The CDR3 nucleotides read TGTGCCAGCAGTGAAGATGGCAGGGCCTACAATGAGCAGTTCTTC.

The V gene is TRBV7-5, the J gene TRBJ1-5; TRBD1 is the table's D call and was not checked against the DNA. TRBV7-5 constitutes a pseudogene. The CDR3 runs 15 residues. The CDR3 nucleotides are TGTGCCGGACCAGGACAGCCTGCAAGCAATCAGCCCCAGCATTTT. It codes for CAGPGQPASNQPQHF.

Comments on this clone: The junction does not match germline at one end; this may be a read error. The rearrangement links TRBV5-4 to TRBJ2-5; TRBD1 agrees at 7 bases. Germline CDR1 and CDR2: SGHNT and YYREEE (reference sequence). This CDR3 has 14 residues. The CDR3: CASSPQGIQETRYF. The CDR3 coding sequence is TGTGCCAGCAGCCCACAGGGGATTCAAGAGACCCGGTACTTC.

V and J are TRBV15 and TRBJ2-5, with 7 bases that match TRBD1. With the DNA end fitting TRBJ2-7 better, the J assignment may be wrong. The CDR3 loop spans 16 amino acids. CDR1 is LNHNV and CDR2 is YYDKDF in the germline V gene (reference sequence). CDR3 bases: TGTGCCACCAGCAGATCCCGGACAGGCGATCCCTACGAGCAGTACTTC. Translating gives CATSRSRTGDPYEQYF.

This chain uses TRBV6-1 with TRBJ1-5; 8 bases are a match to TRBD1. The CDR3 is made up of 14 amino acids. Germline V gives CDR1 MNHNS, CDR2 SASEGT. After removal of 7 bases from V and 5 bases from J, the junction contained 7 bases not matched to a gene. The CDR3 DNA reads TGTGCCAGCAAGGACAGGGCCTGGGATCAGCCCCAGCATTTT. It is translated as CASKDRAWDQPQHF.

The gene calls are TRBV28 and TRBJ1-2; no definite D call. Trimming removed 6 bases at V and 4 bases at J, with 12 bases between. This CDR3 contains 13 residues. The germline gives CDR1 MDHEN, CDR2 SYDVKM. In DNA form, the CDR3 reads TGTGCCAGCAGAATCAACCGGGGCTATGGCTACACCTTC. Amino acids: CASRINRGYGYTF.

CDR3 amino acids: CASSNREVHNSPLHF. The CDR3 DNA is TGTGCCAGCAGCAACCGGGAAGTCCATAATTCACCCCTCCACTTT. V is TRBV5-6 and J is TRBJ1-6; no firm D call. The CDR3 has 15 residues. Germline values: CDR1 SGHDT, CDR2 YYEEEE. V was cut by 4 bases and J by 5 bases, with 13 bases left in between. The variable domain in full, with the rest retrieved from reference TRBV5-6 and TRBJ1-6, is DAGVTQSPTHLIKTRGQQVTLRCSPKSGHDTVSWYQQALGQGPQFIFQYYEEEERQRGNFPDRFSGHQFPNYSSELNVNALLLGDSALYLCASSNREVHNSPLHFGNGTRLTVT.

This sequence joins TRBV5-6 and TRBJ2-3; 10 bases fit TRBD2. V was clipped by 4 bases and J by 5 bases; unmatched bases: 10. CDR1 SGHDT and CDR2 YYEEEE come from the germline V gene. The CDR3 is 16 amino acids. The CDR3 sequence is CASSLLAGAGGDTQYF. The CDR3 DNA reads as TGTGCCAGCAGCCTCCTAGCGGGGGCGGGAGGAGATACGCAGTATTTT.

The V and J genes are TRBV27 and TRBJ2-7; a possible D gene is TRBD2 (6 bases). The CDR3 spans 13 residues. The V end was cut by 6 bases, the J end by 6 bases, with 15 bases between. CDR1 and CDR2 from the germline V gene are MNHEY and SMNVEV (reference sequence). The CDR3 DNA follows: TGTGCCAGCAGCAATGGGGGGAGCGGCGAGCAGTACTTC. Translated: CASSNGGSGEQYF.

The V and J genes are TRBV4-3 and TRBJ1-5, with D uncertain. Germline V gene data show CDR1 as LGHNA and CDR2 as YSLEER. The CDR3 runs 16 residues. V was pared by 1 base and J by 2 bases, with 12 bases between. The CDR3 sequence is CASSQGREDGNQPQHF. The DNA of the CDR3 is TGCGCCAGCAGCCAAGGGAGGGAGGACGGCAATCAGCCCCAGCATTTT.

The V call is TRBV6-6, the J call TRBJ2-1; possibly TRBD2 for D (8 bases). The V end was cut by 6 bases, the J end by 0 bases, with 15 bases between. The CDR3 totals 16 residues. Germline CDR1 is MNHNY and CDR2 is SVGAGI (reference sequence). The chain's CDR3 is CASSPRGDSSYNEQFF. CDR3 nucleotides: TGTGCCAGCAGCCCGCGGGGGGACAGCTCCTACAATGAGCAGTTCTTC.

The CDR3 DNA sequence: TGTGCCAGCAGTTACCATATCCTGGGGCTTGAAAAACTGTTTTTT. Translating it yields CASSYHILGLEKLFF. This rearrangement joins TRBV28 to TRBJ1-4; TRBD1 is a possible D gene (5 bases). Germline V gene data show CDR1 as MDHEN and CDR2 as SYDVKM. The V gene lost 4 bases and the J gene lost 7 bases, with 16 bases spanning the gap. This CDR3 spans 15 amino acids.

The chain recombines TRBV6-1 with TRBJ1-6, with a weak D call TRBD1 (5 bases). V was clipped by 6 bases and J by 5 bases, with 11 bases between them. Germline V CDR1 and CDR2: MNHNS, SASEGT. This CDR3 comprises 14 residues. The chain's CDR3 is CASSRTPHNSPLHF. In DNA, the CDR3 is TGTGCCAGCAGCAGGACACCCCATAATTCACCCCTCCACTTT.

The rearrangement joins TRBV23-1 to TRBJ1-2, with 8 bases that match TRBD1. TRBV23-1 is given ORF status, its function remaining uncertain. V lost 0 bases, J lost 6 bases, and 6 bases stayed unmatched. CDR3 size: 15 residues. CDR3 nucleotide sequence: TGCGCCAGCAGTCAATCTCGACAGGGGAGCCATGGCTACACCTTC. It specifies CASSQSRQGSHGYTF.

The chain has TRBV9 and TRBJ2-3, with a tentative D call TRBD2 (5 bases). The V and J ends lost 0 bases and 0 bases respectively, with 8 bases between them. This CDR3 contains 15 residues. The V gene's germline CDR1 is SGDLS and CDR2 YYNGEE. Here the CDR3 reads CASSVGGMSTDTQYF. In DNA, the CDR3 is TGTGCCAGCAGCGTAGGAGGGATGAGCACAGATACGCAGTATTTT.

V gene TRBV4-2 combines with J gene TRBJ1-1; 7 positions agree with TRBD1. CDR1 and CDR2 from the germline V gene are LGHNA and YNFKEQ. The CDR3 runs to 16 residues. J lost 0 bases, V lost 3 bases, and 7 bases had no gene match. The CDR3 sequence is CASSQALGQMNTEAFF. The CDR3 coding sequence is TGTGCCAGCAGCCAGGCCCTGGGACAGATGAACACTGAAGCTTTCTTT.

V is TRBV9 and J is TRBJ1-2, with a weak D call TRBD1 (6 bases). Germline V gene sequence: CDR1 SGDLS, CDR2 YYNGEE. This CDR3 comprises 16 residues. Trimming shortened V by 4 bases and J by 8 bases, and 24 bases separated the two germline ends. CDR3 nucleotides: TGTGCCAGCAGCCCAGTCGGGGGGGGGCGTGTTGGGGGCTACACCTTC. The encoded protein is CASSPVGGGRVGGYTF. The whole variable domain, filled in from reference TRBV9 and TRBJ1-2, reads DSGVTQTPKHLITATGQRVTLRCSPRSGDLSVYWYQQSLDQGLQFLIQYYNGEERAKGNILERFSAQQFPDLHSELNLSSLELGDSALYFCASSPVGGGRVGGYTFGSGTRLTVV.

J is TRBJ1-4 and V is TRBV19; the match to TRBD1 covers 8 bases. With 6 bases clipped from V and 7 bases from J, the junction kept 7 bases outside the gene matches. The CDR3 is 14 amino acids. The germline V gene encodes CDR1 LNHDA and CDR2 SQIVND (reference sequence). CDR3 sequence reads: CASSQQGGLEKLFF. As DNA, the CDR3 is TGTGCCAGTAGCCAACAGGGGGGTCTTGAAAAACTGTTTTTT.

The chain carries TRBV2 and TRBJ2-1, with 11 bases aligning to TRBD1. Germline V gene lookup returns CDR1 SNHLY and CDR2 FYNNEI. This CDR3 comprises 14 residues. J lost 15 bases, V lost 10 bases, and 17 bases had no gene match. The CDR3 protein is CAIARDRGEISRFF. CDR3 bases: TGTGCCATAGCCCGGGACAGGGGGGAGATTTCGCGGTTCTTC.